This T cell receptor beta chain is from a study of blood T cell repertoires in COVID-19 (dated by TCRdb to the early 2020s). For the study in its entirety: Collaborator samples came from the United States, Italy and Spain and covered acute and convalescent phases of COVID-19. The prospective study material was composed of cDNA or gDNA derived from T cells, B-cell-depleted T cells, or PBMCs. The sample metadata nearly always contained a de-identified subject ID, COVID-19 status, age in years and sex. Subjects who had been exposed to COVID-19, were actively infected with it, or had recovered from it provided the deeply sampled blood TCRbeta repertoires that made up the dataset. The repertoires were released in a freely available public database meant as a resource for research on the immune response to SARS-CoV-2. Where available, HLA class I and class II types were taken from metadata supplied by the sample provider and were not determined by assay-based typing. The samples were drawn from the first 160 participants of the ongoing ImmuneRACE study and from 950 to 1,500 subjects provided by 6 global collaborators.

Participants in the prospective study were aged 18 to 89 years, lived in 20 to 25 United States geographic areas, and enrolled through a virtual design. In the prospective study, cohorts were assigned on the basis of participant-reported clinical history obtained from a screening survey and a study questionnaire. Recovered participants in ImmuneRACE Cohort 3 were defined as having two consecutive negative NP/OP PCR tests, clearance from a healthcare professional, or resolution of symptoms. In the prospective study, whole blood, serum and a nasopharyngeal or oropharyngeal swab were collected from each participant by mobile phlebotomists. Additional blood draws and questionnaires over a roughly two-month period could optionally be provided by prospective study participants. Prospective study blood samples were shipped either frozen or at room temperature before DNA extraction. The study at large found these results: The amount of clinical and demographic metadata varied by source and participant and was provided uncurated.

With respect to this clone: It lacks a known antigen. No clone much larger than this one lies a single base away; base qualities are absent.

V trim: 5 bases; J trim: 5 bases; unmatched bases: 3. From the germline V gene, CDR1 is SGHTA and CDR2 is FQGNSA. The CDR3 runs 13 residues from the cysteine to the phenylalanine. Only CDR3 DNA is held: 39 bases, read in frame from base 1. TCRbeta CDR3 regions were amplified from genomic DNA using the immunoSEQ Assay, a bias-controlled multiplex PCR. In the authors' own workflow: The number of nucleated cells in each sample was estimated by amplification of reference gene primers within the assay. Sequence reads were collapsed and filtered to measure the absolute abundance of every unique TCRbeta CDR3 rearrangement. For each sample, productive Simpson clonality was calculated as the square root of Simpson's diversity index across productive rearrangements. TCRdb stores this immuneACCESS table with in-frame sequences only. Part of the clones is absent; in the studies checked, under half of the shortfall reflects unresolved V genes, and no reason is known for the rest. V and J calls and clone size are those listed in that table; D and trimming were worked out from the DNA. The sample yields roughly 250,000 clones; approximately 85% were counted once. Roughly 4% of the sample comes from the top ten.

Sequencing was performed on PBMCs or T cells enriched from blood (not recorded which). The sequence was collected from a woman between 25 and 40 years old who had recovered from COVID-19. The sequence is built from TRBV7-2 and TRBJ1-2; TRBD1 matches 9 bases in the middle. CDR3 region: CASSPGTGYGYTF. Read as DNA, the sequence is TGTGCCAGCAGCCCTGGGACAGGGTATGGCTACACCTTC.